A single T cell receptor (beta chain) is shown here with its context. This entry is derived from a study of blood T cell repertoires in COVID-19. CDR1 and CDR2 from the germline V gene are LGHDT and YNNKEL (reference sequence). The CDR3 extends over 15 amino acids. V was clipped by 6 bases and J by 4 bases, with 15 bases between them. Assay used: immunoSEQ multiplex PCR; TCRdb lists only in-frame clones, some missing. The sample has over 200,000 clones; approximately 89% are singletons. Participants were placed into cohorts based on the clinical history they reported. The sample comprised PBMCs or T cells enriched from blood (not recorded which). V and J are TRBV3-1 (or the pseudogene TRBV3-2) and TRBJ2-2; D is uncertain. The TCR comes from a woman aged 40 to 55 with acute COVID-19. The CDR3 protein is CASSARFVSTGELFF. The CDR3 DNA follows: TGTGCCAGCAGTGCCAGGTTTGTTTCCACCGGGGAGCTGTTTTTT.